This T cell receptor beta chain was documented in a study of T-cell reconstitution after alpha-beta-depleted transplantation in children. The sample holds many counts of this clonotype. Trimming took off 4 bases at V and 5 bases at J, with 11 bases between the two ends. Germline V gene sequence: CDR1 SGHVS, CDR2 FQNEAQ. The CDR3 runs 13 residues. Preparing the TCRbeta library involved the use of unique molecular identifiers. Each CDR3 protein gets one entry after TCRdb re-called the PCR reads with MiXCR. The sample lists some 200,000 distinct CDR3 sequences, approximately 15% seen once, with less than 15% in the top ten.

The V call is TRBV7-8, the J call TRBJ2-5; unclear D gene. Sequences were derived from PBMCs from the stem cell graft donor, sampled from the stem cell graft. The sequence was collected from a human donor who donated a stem cell graft to a child with acute lymphoblastic leukemia. The CDR3 DNA reads TGTGCCAGCAGCTCCAACTTTCGGGAGACCCAGTACTTC. Residues: CASSSNFRETQYF.